This passage covers 10 T cell receptor beta chains from one sample sequenced in a study of cytomegalovirus exposure and HLA in healthy donors. The PCR ran on 60 Vbeta and 13 Jbeta primers. Libraries were prepared by immunoSEQ multiplex PCR; TCRdb keeps only in-frame clonotypes and omits some of them. The sample lists roughly 100,000 clones, over 9% occurring once. The sequenced material came from PBMCs. These TCRs come from a middle-aged man in good health and CMV-seropositive.

This clone was detected only a few times. The chain has TRBV7-3 and TRBJ2-1, with D hard to call. This CDR3 contains 13 residues. V was shortened by 3 bases and J by 5 bases, with 8 bases between the two germline ends. The germline V gene has CDR1 SGHTA and CDR2 FQGTGA. CDR3 loop: CASSFRPDNEQFF. The DNA for the CDR3 is TGTGCCAGCAGCTTCCGTCCTGACAATGAGCAGTTCTTC.

This clone was counted between two and nine times. V usage is TRBV5-6 and J usage is TRBJ1-2; possibly TRBD1 for D (5 bases). The CDR3 length is 13 residues. The germline gives CDR1 SGHDT, CDR2 YYEEEE. V was trimmed by 2 bases and J by 4 bases, leaving 9 bases between them. The CDR3 sequence is CASSLKRGYGYTF. CDR3 DNA: TGTGCCAGCAGCTTAAAAAGGGGCTATGGCTACACCTTC.

This clone occurred many times. The rearrangement links TRBV7-6 to TRBJ2-5; D remains ambiguous. The CDR3 extends over 14 amino acids. V was trimmed by 2 bases and J by 0 bases, leaving 7 bases between them. Looked up from germline, CDR1 is SGHVS and CDR2 is FNYEAQ. The CDR3 DNA reads as TGTGCCAGCAGCTTACTAGTGCACCAAGAGACCCAGTACTTC. Its translation: CASSLLVHQETQYF.

This chain connects TRBV5-8 to TRBJ2-5; a weak D match, TRBD2 (6 bases). The germline CDR1 and CDR2 sequences are SGHTS and YDEGEE. The CDR3 loop spans 13 amino acids. The V gene lost 5 bases and the J gene lost 1 base, with 9 bases spanning the gap. In DNA form, the CDR3 reads TGTGCCAGCAGACGGGACTTCCAAGAGACCCAGTACTTC. Translated, it gives CASRRDFQETQYF.

Turning to this clone: The junction does not match germline at one end; this may be a read error. The J gene is TRBJ2-2, the V gene TRBV7-7, with TRBD2 matching over 8 bases. The germline V gene has CDR1 SSHAT and CDR2 FNYEAQ (reference sequence). This CDR3 region has 16 residues. DNA of the CDR3: TGTGCTAGCAGCTTAGATCGGGAGGGCGTCACCGGGGAGCTGTTTTTT. The encoded protein is CASSLDREGVTGELFF.

The V call is TRBV29-1, the J call TRBJ2-3; D remains ambiguous. The CDR3 runs 12 residues. V was clipped by 5 bases and J by 2 bases, with 8 bases between them. CDR1 and CDR2 from the germline V gene are SQVTM and ANQGSEA. CDR3 nucleotide sequence: TGCAGCGTTCAGGTTATCACAGATACGCAGTATTTT. Translating gives CSVQVITDTQYF.

This clone was seen a few times. This chain connects TRBV19 to TRBJ1-1; 7 nucleotides agree with TRBD1. The germline V gene has CDR1 LNHDA and CDR2 SQIVND (reference sequence). Unmatched junction bases numbered 8, after V lost 10 bases and J lost 3 bases. CDR3 length: 13 residues. Here the CDR3 DNA reads TGTGCCATCAGTGTCGGGACAGACACTGAAGCTTTCTTT. Amino acids: CAISVGTDTEAFF.

The gene calls are TRBV7-6 and TRBJ1-1; 11 nucleotides line up with TRBD1. V shed 5 bases, J shed 10 bases, and the junction held 9 bases outside the gene matches. Germline CDR1 and CDR2: SGHVS and FNYEAQ. The CDR3 is made up of 14 amino acids. This CDR3 is CASSPSRTGGVAFF. The CDR3 coding sequence is TGTGCCAGCAGCCCCTCCCGGACAGGGGGCGTAGCTTTCTTT.

This clone was counted between two and nine times. This chain joins TRBV6-5 and TRBJ2-7; 13 bases fit TRBD2. Unmatched junction bases numbered 8, after V lost 5 bases and J lost 10 bases. This CDR3 comprises 14 residues. Per germline, CDR1 MNHEY and CDR2 SVGAGI. Here the CDR3 reads CASSPGLAGASQYF. The DNA for the CDR3 is TGTGCCAGCAGTCCCGGACTAGCGGGAGCTTCACAGTACTTC.

This clone has more than one count but fewer than ten. The J gene is TRBJ1-3, the V gene TRBV5-4; D call uncertain. Trimming stripped 4 bases from V and 0 bases from J, with 8 bases between. The CDR3 contains 14 residues. Per the germline V gene, CDR1 is SGHNT and CDR2 is YYREEE (reference sequence). The CDR3 bases are TGTGCCAGCAGCACACGGGGCTCTGGAAACACCATATATTTT. This gives the protein CASSTRGSGNTIYF.